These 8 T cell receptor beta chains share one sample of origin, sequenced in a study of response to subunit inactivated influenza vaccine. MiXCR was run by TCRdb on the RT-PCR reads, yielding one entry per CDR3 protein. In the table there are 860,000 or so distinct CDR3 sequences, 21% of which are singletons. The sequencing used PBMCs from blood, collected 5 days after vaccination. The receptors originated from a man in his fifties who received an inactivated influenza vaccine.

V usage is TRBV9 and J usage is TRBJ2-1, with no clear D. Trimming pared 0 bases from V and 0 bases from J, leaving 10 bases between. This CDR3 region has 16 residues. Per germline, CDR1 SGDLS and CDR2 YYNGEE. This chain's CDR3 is CASSVGSSSSYNEQFF. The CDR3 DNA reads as TGTGCCAGCAGCGTAGGATCCAGCAGCTCCTACAATGAGCAGTTCTTC.

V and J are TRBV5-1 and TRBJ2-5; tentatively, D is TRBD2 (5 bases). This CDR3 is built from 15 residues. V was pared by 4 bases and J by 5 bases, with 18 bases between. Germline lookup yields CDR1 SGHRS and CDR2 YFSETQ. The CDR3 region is CASSSDGDPGETQYF. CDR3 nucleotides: TGCGCCAGCAGCAGTGACGGGGATCCTGGGGAGACCCAGTACTTC.

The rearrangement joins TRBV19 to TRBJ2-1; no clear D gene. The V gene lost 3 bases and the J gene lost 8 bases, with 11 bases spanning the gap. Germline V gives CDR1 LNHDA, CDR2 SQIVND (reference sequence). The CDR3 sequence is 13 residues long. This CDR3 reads CASSIRNSDEQFF. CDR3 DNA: TGTGCCAGTAGTATTAGGAACAGTGATGAGCAGTTCTTC. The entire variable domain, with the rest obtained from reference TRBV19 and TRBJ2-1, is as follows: DGGITQSPKYLFRKEGQNVTLSCEQNLNHDAMYWYRQDPGQGLRLIYYSQIVNDFQKGDIAEGYSVSREKKESFPLTVTSAQKNPTAFYLCASSIRNSDEQFFGPGTRLTVL.

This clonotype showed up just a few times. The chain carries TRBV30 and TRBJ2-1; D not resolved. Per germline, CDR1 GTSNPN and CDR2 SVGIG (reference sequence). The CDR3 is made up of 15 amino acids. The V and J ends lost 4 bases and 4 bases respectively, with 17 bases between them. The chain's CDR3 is CAWTPKTGRYNEQFF. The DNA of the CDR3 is TGTGCCTGGACCCCAAAGACCGGACGGTACAATGAGCAGTTCTTC.

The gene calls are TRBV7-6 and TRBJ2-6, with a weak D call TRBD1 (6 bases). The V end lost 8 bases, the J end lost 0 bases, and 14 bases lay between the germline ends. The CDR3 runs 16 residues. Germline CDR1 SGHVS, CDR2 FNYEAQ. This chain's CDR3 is CASGARGNSGANVLTF. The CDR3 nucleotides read TGTGCCAGCGGGGCCAGGGGTAACTCTGGGGCCAACGTCCTGACTTTC.

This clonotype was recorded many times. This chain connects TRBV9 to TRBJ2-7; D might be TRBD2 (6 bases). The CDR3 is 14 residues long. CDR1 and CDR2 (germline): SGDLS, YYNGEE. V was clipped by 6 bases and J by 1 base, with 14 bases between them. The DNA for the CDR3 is TGTGCCAGCAATGGGGGGACCGCATCCTACGAGCAGTACTTC. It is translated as CASNGGTASYEQYF.

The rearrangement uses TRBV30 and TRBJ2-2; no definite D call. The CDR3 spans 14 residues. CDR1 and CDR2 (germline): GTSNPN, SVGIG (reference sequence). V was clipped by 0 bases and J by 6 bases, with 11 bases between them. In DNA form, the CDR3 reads TGTGCCTGGAGTGTAATTTTAGGAGCCGGGGAGCTGTTTTTT. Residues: CAWSVILGAGELFF.

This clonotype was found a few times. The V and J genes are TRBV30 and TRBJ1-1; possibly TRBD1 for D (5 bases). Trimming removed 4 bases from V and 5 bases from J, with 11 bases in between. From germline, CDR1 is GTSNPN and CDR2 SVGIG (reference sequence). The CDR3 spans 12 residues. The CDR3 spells CAWTVGGTEAFF. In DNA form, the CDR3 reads TGTGCCTGGACCGTCGGGGGGACTGAAGCTTTCTTT. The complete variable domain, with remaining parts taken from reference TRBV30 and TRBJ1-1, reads SQTIHQWPATLVQPVGSPLSLECTVEGTSNPNLYWYRQAAGRGLQLLFYSVGIGQISSEVPQNLSASRPQDRQFILSSKKLLLSDSGFYLCAWTVGGTEAFFGQGTRLTVV.